Shown below are 7 T cell receptor beta chains from a single sample sequenced in a study of control samples from healthy donors and cancer patients. Sequencing was performed with immunoSEQ multiplex PCR; in TCRdb, only in-frame clones are kept and a portion is missing. The data hold about 250,000 clones, with roughly 87% observed a single time. Sample: PBMCs. The source of these receptors is a woman in her fifties or sixties with lung cancer.

This chain links TRBV7-9 with TRBJ2-3; D may be TRBD2 (6 bases). Germline values: CDR1 SEHNR, CDR2 FQNEAQ (reference sequence). The CDR3 extends over 15 amino acids. V lost 6 bases and J lost 2, with 15 bases in between. The CDR3 DNA follows: TGTGCCAGCAGACCCCCGGGACTCTACACAGATACGCAGTATTTT. Protein product: CASRPPGLYTDTQYF.

The genes are TRBV20-1 and TRBJ1-1, with D uncertain. Trimming stripped 3 bases from V and 3 bases from J, with 11 bases between. The germline CDR1 and CDR2 sequences are DFQATT and SNEGSKA (reference sequence). This CDR3 contains 13 residues. Written as DNA, the CDR3 is TGCAGTGCTAGTGGCCAGAAGGACACTGAAGCTTTCTTT. Translating gives CSASGQKDTEAFF.

The V and J genes are TRBV5-1 and TRBJ1-4; 7 bases fit TRBD1. Trimming removed 3 bases from V and 0 bases from J; junction bases left unmatched: 2. Germline V CDR1 and CDR2: SGHRS, YFSETQ. CDR3 length: 15 residues. The CDR3 coding sequence is TGCGCCAGCAGCTCAGGGGGGGCAACTAATGAAAAACTGTTTTTT. Residues: CASSSGGATNEKLFF.

The chain recombines TRBV2 with TRBJ1-5; weak D call: TRBD1 (5 bases). Germline V CDR1 and CDR2: SNHLY, FYNNEI. V lost 0 bases to trimming and J lost 1 base, with 10 bases between them. The CDR3 loop spans 16 amino acids. The CDR3 is CASSEALGGSNQPQHF. DNA of the CDR3: TGTGCCAGCAGTGAAGCCCTTGGGGGAAGCAATCAGCCCCAGCATTTT.

Only a few counts were recorded for this clone. The chain joins TRBV28 to TRBJ1-5, with D hard to call. Germline lookup yields CDR1 MDHEN and CDR2 SYDVKM. The CDR3 is 12 amino acids. V was pared by 6 bases and J by 3 bases, with 6 bases between. In nucleotides, the CDR3 is TGTGCCAGCAGCTGGGTCAATCAGCCCCAGCATTTT. Translated, it gives CASSWVNQPQHF.

This chain connects TRBV10-2 to TRBJ1-3; D is uncertain. The CDR3 spans 14 residues. Germline V gene data show CDR1 as WSHSY and CDR2 as SAAADI. V gave up 8 bases and J gave up 4 bases, with 15 bases separating them. CDR3 nucleotide sequence: TGCGCCAGCCGACTCGGGGTGGAAGGAAACACCATATATTTT. This encodes CASRLGVEGNTIYF.

There are a few counts of this clone. The chain carries TRBV5-1 and TRBJ1-5, with 7 bases that match TRBD1. The CDR3 totals 15 residues. In germline, CDR1 is SGHRS, CDR2 YFSETQ. Trimming cost V 4 bases and J 0 bases; bases outside gene matches: 4. The CDR3 region is CASSPTGSSNQPQHF. The CDR3 coding sequence is TGCGCCAGCAGCCCGACAGGGAGTAGCAATCAGCCCCAGCATTTT.